A selection of T cell receptor beta chains follows, all from one sample in a study of CD8+CD57+ T cells in acquired aplastic anemia. Each CDR3 protein gets one entry after TCRdb re-called the reads with MiXCR. The sample yields around 150,000 distinct CDR3 sequences, around 45% seen once. Sequences were obtained from sorted CD4+, CD8+, or CD8+CD57+ T cells (not recorded which) from PBMCs. The receptors originated from a human donor in good health. The CDR3 runs from the conserved cysteine through the conserved F or W. A D gene is named only where the DNA matches it firmly. The size of a clone is reported for some rows only, either as once, few or many, or as a class for expanded clones.

clone size | J gene | D gene | V gene | CDR3 protein | CDR3 DNA
. | TRBJ1-2 | . | TRBV20-1 | CSARDPDNYGYTF | TGCAGTGCTAGAGACCCTGATAACTATGGCTACACCTTC
few | TRBJ2-7 | . | TRBV7-9 | CASSPAGRQREQYF | TGTGCCAGCAGCCCCGCGGGCCGGCAGCGCGAGCAGTACTTC
many | TRBJ2-1 | . | TRBV19 | CASAATFPRPNEQFF | TGTGCCAGTGCCGCGACCTTTCCTCGGCCCAATGAGCAGTTCTTC
many | TRBJ1-4 | TRBD1 | TRBV20-1 | CSVPDRATEKLFF | TGCAGTGTCCCTGACAGGGCGACTGAAAAACTGTTTTTT
. | TRBJ2-1 | . | TRBV27 | CASSLHTGFEQFF | TGTGCCAGCAGTTTACATACAGGGTTTGAGCAGTTCTTC
many | TRBJ2-1 | TRBD1 | TRBV12-3/TRBV12-4 | CASSMTGDEQFF | TGTGCCAGCAGCATGACAGGGGATGAGCAGTTCTTC
once | TRBJ1-1 | . | TRBV5-1 | CASSSKGGWNTEAFF | TGCGCCAGCAGCTCGAAAGGGGGATGGAACACTGAAGCTTTCTTT
. | TRBJ1-3 | TRBD1 | TRBV20-1 | CSARQGGGGNTIYF | TGCAGTGCTAGACAGGGGGGTGGCGGAAACACCATATATTTT
many | TRBJ1-1 | . | TRBV2 | CASGTGYNTEAFF | TGTGCCAGCGGAACCGGGTATAACACTGAAGCTTTCTTT
many | TRBJ2-7 | TRBD1 | TRBV2 | CASSGRDRGPYEQYF | TGTGCCAGCAGTGGGCGGGACAGGGGTCCTTACGAGCAGTACTTC
. | TRBJ2-1 | . | TRBV15 | CATTRGGVEQFF | TGTGCCACCACTCGGGGTGGGGTTGAGCAGTTCTTC
many | TRBJ2-6 | TRBD1 | TRBV10-3 | CAISESGGTGNSGANVLTF | TGTGCCATCAGTGAGTCCGGAGGGACAGGGAACTCTGGGGCCAACGTCCTGACTTTC
. | TRBJ1-4 | . | TRBV29-1 | CSAAPSTGEEEKLFF | TGCAGCGCCGCCCCCTCAACGGGGGAGGAAGAAAAACTGTTTTTT
many | TRBJ1-1 | . | TRBV4-3 | CASSQEGRGTEAFF | TGCGCCAGCAGCCAAGAGGGCCGGGGCACTGAAGCTTTCTTT
once | TRBJ1-2 | TRBD1 | TRBV7-2 | CASSLAKGTGDGYTF | TGTGCCAGCAGCTTAGCGAAGGGGACAGGAGACGGCTACACCTTC
. | TRBJ1-3 | . | TRBV9 | CASSVELFQGLCGNTIYF | TGTGCCAGCAGCGTAGAGCTTTTCCAGGGACTGTGCGGAAACACCATATATTTT
. | TRBJ2-3 | . | TRBV29-1 | CSVGPYTDTQYF | TGCAGCGTTGGTCCGTACACAGATACGCAGTATTTT
few | TRBJ1-1 | . | TRBV27 | CASSLGRVNTEAFF | TGTGCCAGCAGTTTAGGCAGGGTAAACACTGAAGCTTTCTTT
many | TRBJ2-3 | TRBD2 | TRBV11-3 | CASSLVGRGSTDTQYF | TGTGCCAGCAGCTTAGTAGGGCGGGGGTCCACAGATACGCAGTATTTT
many | TRBJ1-1 | . | TRBV5-1 | CASSPTGGEHTEAFF | TGCGCCAGCAGCCCGACGGGGGGTGAGCACACTGAAGCTTTCTTT
. | TRBJ1-1 | . | TRBV2 | CATASYTEAFF | TGTGCCACCGCCTCGTACACTGAAGCTTTCTTT
many | TRBJ2-3 | TRBD2 | TRBV20-1 | CSARMASGALGTDTQYF | TGCAGTGCTAGGATGGCTAGCGGGGCGTTGGGCACAGATACGCAGTATTTT
. | TRBJ1-5 | . | TRBV5-6 | CASSLMDDDQPQHF | TGTGCCAGCAGCTTGATGGATGATGATCAGCCCCAGCATTTT
few | TRBJ1-5 | . | TRBV24-1 | CATSDLGVNQPQHF | TGTGCCACCAGTGATTTAGGGGTCAATCAGCCCCAGCATTTT
many | TRBJ2-7 | . | TRBV5-6 | CASSRFGGSLRREQYF | TGTGCCAGCAGCCGATTCGGTGGATCCCTTCGCCGCGAGCAGTACTTC
. | TRBJ2-4 | . | TRBV9 | CASSEEDENIQYF | TGTGCCAGCAGCGAGGAGGATGAAAACATTCAGTACTTC
many | TRBJ1-1 | . | TRBV5-1 | CASSLAGDNTEAFF | TGCGCCAGCAGCTTGGCCGGGGATAACACTGAAGCTTTCTTT
many | TRBJ2-5 | . | TRBV10-3 | CAISVTEQETQYF | TGTGCCATCAGTGTGACGGAACAAGAGACCCAGTACTTC
once | TRBJ1-6 | TRBD1 | TRBV2 | CASRVDRAADSPLHF | TGTGCCAGCAGAGTAGACAGGGCGGCCGATTCACCCCTCCACTTT
many | TRBJ2-7 | . | TRBV20-1 | CSARDQRRAYEQYF | TGCAGTGCTAGAGATCAGCGTCGAGCCTACGAGCAGTACTTC
. | TRBJ2-5 | . | TRBV2 | CASTLDGETQYF | TGTGCCAGCACTCTCGATGGGGAGACCCAGTACTTC